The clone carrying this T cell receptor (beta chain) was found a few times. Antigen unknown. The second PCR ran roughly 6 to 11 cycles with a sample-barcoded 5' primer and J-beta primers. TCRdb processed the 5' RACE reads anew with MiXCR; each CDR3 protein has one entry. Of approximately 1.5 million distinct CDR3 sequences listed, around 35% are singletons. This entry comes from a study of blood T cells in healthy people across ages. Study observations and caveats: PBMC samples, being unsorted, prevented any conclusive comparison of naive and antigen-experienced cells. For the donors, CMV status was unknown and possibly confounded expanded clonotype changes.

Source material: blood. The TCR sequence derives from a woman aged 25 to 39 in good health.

The CDR3, as DNA: TGCGCCAGCAGCCAACTACCGGTCGGACACCTCGAATCGGAGCAGTACTTC. It specifies CASSQLPVGHLESEQYF. The chain recombines TRBV4-1 with TRBJ2-7; D is perhaps TRBD1 (5 bases). Germline lookup yields CDR1 MGHRA and CDR2 YSYEKL. The CDR3 extends over 17 amino acids. V lost 2 bases, J lost 7 bases, and 24 bases lay in between.